This record covers a single TCR beta chain. Its cognate antigen is unknown. The unexposed donors gave CD4+ T cells in about 2010-2018, prior to COVID-19. Isolation of CD4+ T cells took place after approximately eleven days in culture. The source of the sample is a study of CD4 T cells in relation to SARS-CoV-2 and coronaviruses. The assay was immunoSEQ multiplex PCR, and TCRdb's table has in-frame clones only and misses some. The sample has 25,000 to 30,000 clones; about three quarters are singletons. Material for sequencing was CD4+ T cells from PBMCs, cultured in vitro. This TCR came from a human donor in good health.

The CDR3 coding sequence is TGTGCCAGCAGCCAAGGGGACAGGGGACTTTTTGGGTATGGCTACACCTTC. It translates to CASSQGDRGLFGYGYTF. J is TRBJ1-2 and V is TRBV3-1 (or the pseudogene TRBV3-2); the match to TRBD1 covers 10 bases. V dropped 1 base and J dropped 5; count of bases not matched to a gene: 10. There are 17 residues in the CDR3. In germline, CDR1 is LGHDT, CDR2 YNNKEL (reference sequence).